This paragraph reports one T cell receptor beta chain. Germline and junction disagree at one end, which may indicate a read error. Primed by a sample-barcoded 5' primer and a J-beta primer mix, a second PCR proceeded for 7 to 11 cycles. TCRdb processed the 5' RACE reads anew with MiXCR; each CDR3 protein has one entry. The sample yields over a million distinct CDR3 sequences, around two fifths seen once. The data derive from a study of blood T cells in healthy people across ages. As for the study in general: Capturing about one barcoded beta molecule per two T cells was achieved by template switching.

Caucasian individuals from Russia who were healthy and aged 6 to 90 acted as donors. The TCR comes from a young woman in good health. The sequenced sample consisted of blood.

The CDR3 DNA reads as TGTGTCAGCAGGGGACAGGGGGATAATTCACCCCTCCACTTT. Translated: CVSRGQGDNSPLHF. The rearrangement links TRBV12-3 or TRBV12-4 to TRBJ1-6, with 11 nucleotides matching TRBD1. The CDR3 runs to 14 residues.